This T cell receptor beta chain was sequenced during a study of shared clonotypes between healthy human individuals. Each sample came from a Caucasian adult donor living in Nashville, Tennessee. What CD8 memory combined were CD45RO+ cells and CCR7-negative CD45RA+ TemRA cells. Germline lookup yields CDR1 MNHEY and CDR2 SVGAGI. CDR3 size: 14 residues. V lost 6 bases, J lost 6 bases, and 8 bases stayed unmatched. In the authors' workflow: Filtering of immunoSEQ junctional sequences could not match full-length read filtering. Libraries were prepared by immunoSEQ multiplex PCR; TCRdb keeps only in-frame clonotypes and omits some of them. V and J calls and clone size follow that table, whereas D and trimming were derived from the DNA. The sample gives 110,000 or so clones, about two thirds of which show up once; approximately 23% is in the top ten.

The chain links TRBV6-5 to TRBJ2-4, with 7 nucleotides matching TRBD2. This sequence was found in a woman under 40 in good health. The sample was memory CD8+ T cells sorted from blood. Described subset: CD45RO+ cells pooled with CCR7-negative TemRA cells. This CDR3 is CASRSPGRGNIQYF. CDR3 coding DNA: TGTGCCAGCAGATCCCCAGGGAGGGGAAACATTCAGTACTTC.